The 6 T cell receptor beta chains below come from one sample, sequenced in a study of vaccination effects on CD4 cells after COVID-19. Assay: immunoSEQ multiplex PCR; the TCRdb copy retains only in-frame clones and omits some. The sample holds around 40,000 clones, 73% seen once. No antigens are known for them. Expansion of antigen-specific CD4+ T cells with viral peptide pools was carried out by the ViraFEST assay before sequencing. When less than 13 days of culture had elapsed, CD4+ T cells were isolated. The infection with SARS-CoV-2 (confirmed by PCR) occurred in this person between March and December 2020. The sample consisted of CD4+ T cells from PBMCs cultured with a peptide pool, taken before COVID-19 vaccination. The receptors come from a human donor who had a prior SARS-CoV-2 infection.

The chain joins TRBV12-3 or TRBV12-4 to TRBJ2-5; unclear D gene. The ends were cut back, 2 bases at V and 0 bases at J, with 1 base in the middle. The CDR3 totals 12 residues. The CDR3 loop is CASSLNQETQYF. CDR3 coding DNA: TGTGCCAGCAGTTTAAACCAAGAGACCCAGTACTTC.

The table lists this clone with a few counts. This sequence joins TRBV7-9 and TRBJ1-2; no clear D. V lost 4 bases to trimming and J lost 4 bases, with 16 bases between them. This CDR3 is 15 amino acids long. From germline, CDR1 is SEHNR and CDR2 FQNEAQ (reference sequence). The CDR3 sequence is CASSSDPGVVYGYTF. CDR3 nucleotides: TGTGCCAGCAGCTCCGACCCGGGCGTCGTCTATGGCTACACCTTC.

The chain joins TRBV7-2 to TRBJ2-7; no definite D call. Germline assignment: CDR1 SGHTA and CDR2 FQGNSA. The CDR3 covers 13 residues. The V end lost 1 base, the J end lost 0 bases, and 4 bases lay between the germline ends. CDR3 residues: CASSLGNSYEQYF. The CDR3 region has the DNA TGTGCCAGCAGCTTAGGTAACTCCTACGAGCAGTACTTC.

This rearrangement joins TRBV9 to TRBJ1-4; 12 nucleotides line up with TRBD1. V dropped 2 bases and J dropped 5; count of bases not matched to a gene: 7. Germline CDR1 reads SGDLS; CDR2 reads YYNGEE. The CDR3 is 17 residues long. The CDR3 protein is CASSVGTGGILNEKLFF. CDR3 bases: TGTGCCAGCAGCGTGGGGACAGGGGGCATCCTGAATGAAAAACTGTTTTTT. The full variable domain, its missing parts supplied by reference TRBV9 and TRBJ1-4, is DSGVTQTPKHLITATGQRVTLRCSPRSGDLSVYWYQQSLDQGLQFLIQYYNGEERAKGNILERFSAQQFPDLHSELNLSSLELGDSALYFCASSVGTGGILNEKLFFGSGTQLSVL.

The gene calls are TRBV11-2 and TRBJ2-5, with a tentative D call TRBD2 (6 bases). V lost 2 bases, J lost 0 bases, and 13 bases lay in between. The CDR3 is made up of 16 amino acids. Germline V gene data show CDR1 as SGHAT and CDR2 as FQNNGV. For the CDR3, the DNA is TGTGCCAGCAGCTTACCGGGACTCTTGTACCAAGAGACCCAGTACTTC. This encodes CASSLPGLLYQETQYF. The full variable domain, completed using reference TRBV11-2 and TRBJ2-5, is EAGVAQSPRYKIIEKRQSVAFWCNPISGHATLYWYQQILGQGPKLLIQFQNNGVVDDSQLPKDRFSAERLKGVDSTLKIQPAKLEDSAVYLCASSLPGLLYQETQYFGPGTRLLVL.

The CDR3 nucleotides read TGTGCCAGCAGCCCCGGGAGGGCGGATTATCAGCCCCAGCATTTT. This translates into CASSPGRADYQPQHF. The V and J genes are TRBV16 and TRBJ1-5; D is unclear. The V end lost 4 bases, the J end lost 5 bases, and 15 bases lay between the germline ends. This CDR3 is built from 15 residues. Per the germline V gene, CDR1 is KGHSY and CDR2 is FQNENV.